The 5 T cell receptor beta chains in this list originate from one sample, sequenced in a study of blood T cell repertoires in COVID-19. Using immunoSEQ multiplex PCR, the repertoire was profiled, and TCRdb retains in-frame clones only, with some absent. The table lists about 220,000 clones, 84% of them singletons. Sequenced input: PBMCs or T cells enriched from blood (not recorded which). The receptors shown here come from a middle-aged woman who had recovered from COVID-19.

This rearrangement joins TRBV27 to TRBJ1-1; a weak D match, TRBD1 (6 bases). V was cut by 6 bases and J by 5 bases, with 13 bases left in between. Germline values: CDR1 MNHEY, CDR2 SMNVEV (reference sequence). This CDR3 has 13 residues. The CDR3 DNA reads as TGTGCCAGCAGAACAGGGACGGGGACTGAAGCTTTCTTT. It specifies CASRTGTGTEAFF.

The chain joins TRBV6-5 to TRBJ2-1; D gene unclear. V was shortened by 5 bases and J by 7 bases, with 6 bases between the two germline ends. The CDR3 is 11 amino acids. Germline V CDR1 and CDR2: MNHEY, SVGAGI. The CDR3 protein is CASSTENEQFF. The CDR3 DNA reads as TGTGCCAGCAGTACAGAGAATGAGCAGTTCTTC.

V and J are TRBV11-1 and TRBJ2-3, with D tentatively TRBD2 (5 bases). V lost 1 base to trimming and J lost 0 bases, with 8 bases between them. Germline V gene data show CDR1 as SGHAT and CDR2 as FQDESV (reference sequence). This CDR3 region has 15 residues. The CDR3, as DNA: TGTGCCAGCAGCTTAGGCGGACTTAGCACAGATACGCAGTATTTT. This codes for CASSLGGLSTDTQYF.

Concerning this clone itself: This sample includes further DNA sequences coding for the same CDR3. V is TRBV4-3 and J is TRBJ2-5, with D unresolved. Germline-derived CDR1 and CDR2 are LGHNA and YSLEER. The CDR3 consists of 13 residues. With 0 bases removed from V and 5 bases from J, the gap between germline ends came to 7 bases. The CDR3 nucleotides are TGCGCCAGCAGCCAAGATCGAGGTGAGACCCAGTACTTC. Protein: CASSQDRGETQYF.

V usage is TRBV25-1 and J usage is TRBJ2-3; 13 nucleotides line up with TRBD2. V shed 0 bases and J 1 base; nucleotides not matched to a gene: 1. There are 17 residues in the CDR3. CDR1 MGHDK and CDR2 SYGVNS come from the germline V gene. The CDR3 DNA is TGTGCCAGCAGTGAATACGGGACTAGCGGGGGCACAGATACGCAGTATTTT. This encodes CASSEYGTSGGTDTQYF.